A selection of T cell receptor beta chains follows, all from one sample in a study of T cell responses to AZD1222 COVID-19 vaccine. The protocol was immunoSEQ multiplex PCR, while the TCRdb copy is restricted to in-frame clones and leaves out a portion. This table holds 90,000 to 150,000 clones, around 90% found once. The sequenced sample was peripheral blood, obtained 28 days after the second dose of the MenACWY control vaccine. The receptors originated from an adult who received the MenACWY meningococcal vaccine as a control. Both conserved end residues are part of each CDR3. A D gene is named only where the DNA matches it firmly. Rows give clone size only sometimes, using once, few, many, or a class for an expanded clone.

D gene	V gene	clone size	J gene	CDR3 DNA	CDR3 protein
TRBD2	TRBV5-8	.	TRBJ2-7	TGTGCCAGCAGGTCCCCGGGGGGAGGCGGCTACGAGCAGTACTTC	CASRSPGGGGYEQYF
.	TRBV14	.	TRBJ2-1	TGTGCCAGCAGCCCCCCCGGGGCGAGCCGCAATGAGCAGTTCTTC	CASSPPGASRNEQFF
TRBD1	TRBV7-6	.	TRBJ1-1	TGTGCCAGCAGCTCCCTCCTTGGACAGGGGGCCATGAACACTGAAGCTTTCTTT	CASSSLLGQGAMNTEAFF
TRBD2	TRBV11-3	.	TRBJ2-1	TGTGCCAGCAGCTTAGTGGCGGGGGGGTTCAATGAGCAGTTCTTC	CASSLVAGGFNEQFF
.	TRBV7-2	once	TRBJ2-5	TGTGCCAGCAGCGCAGGACGTACCCAAGAGACCCAGTACTTC	CASSAGRTQETQYF
.	TRBV4-1	.	TRBJ1-3	TGCGCCAGCAGCCAAGATCGGCTGGACGGCTCTGGAAACACCATATATTTT	CASSQDRLDGSGNTIYF
.	TRBV12-3/TRBV12-4	.	TRBJ2-1	TGTGCCAGCAGTTTATCCGGGGGCGAGCAGTTCTTC	CASSLSGGEQFF
.	TRBV7-9	.	TRBJ2-7	TGTGCCAGCACCCTAGGAGGGTACGAGCAGTACTTC	CASTLGGYEQYF
TRBD2	TRBV30	.	TRBJ2-7	TGTGCCTGGAGTCCCCGCTGGGCGGGAGCCTACGAGCAGTACTTC	CAWSPRWAGAYEQYF
.	TRBV7-2	.	TRBJ1-4	TGTGCCAGCAGCTTAGGGACCGGTACAGGTATTATGTTTTTT	CASSLGTGTGIMFF
.	TRBV7-9	once	TRBJ1-6	TGTGCCAGCAGCTTCCAGGGTTATAATTCACCCCTCCACTTT	CASSFQGYNSPLHF
.	TRBV4-1	.	TRBJ2-3	TGCGCCAGCAGCCAAGATGGGGTAACGGGGGATACGCAGTATTTT	CASSQDGVTGDTQYF
TRBD2	TRBV28	.	TRBJ2-7	TGTGCCAGCACCCCTGTGGCTAGCGGATTCTACGAGCAGTACTTC	CASTPVASGFYEQYF
TRBD1	TRBV6-5	.	TRBJ1-6	TGTGCCAGCAGCCGATTAGGGGGCAATAATTCACCCCTCCACTTT	CASSRLGGNNSPLHF
TRBD1	TRBV27	.	TRBJ1-2	TGTGCCAGCAGTTTAGGGACAGGGACATATGGCTACACCTTC	CASSLGTGTYGYTF
TRBD2	TRBV15	.	TRBJ2-3	TGTGCCACCAGTCGTGGACCCGGCGGGAGGGCAGATACGCAGTATTTT	CATSRGPGGRADTQYF
TRBD2	TRBV18	.	TRBJ2-7	TGTGCCAGCTCACCCTACCTAGCGGGAGAAGGCTACGAGCAGTACTTC	CASSPYLAGEGYEQYF
TRBD1	TRBV7-8	.	TRBJ1-4	TGTGCCAGCAGTTCTATTACAGGGGGTAATGAAAAACTGTTTTTT	CASSSITGGNEKLFF
.	TRBV19	.	TRBJ1-4	TGTGCCAGTAGTATAGGGGGCACTAATGAAAAACTGTTTTTT	CASSIGGTNEKLFF
TRBD2	TRBV5-4	once	TRBJ2-7	TGTGCCAGCAGTTCTCGGACTAGCGGGAGTTACGAGCAGTACTTC	CASSSRTSGSYEQYF
.	TRBV5-1	.	TRBJ1-4	TGCGCCAGCAGCTGGACCGGGACTGCTTATGAAAAACTGTTTTTT	CASSWTGTAYEKLFF
.	TRBV28	.	TRBJ1-1	TGTGCCAGCAGTTTACATACAGGGCGGGGTGCCTCTGAAGCTTTCTTT	CASSLHTGRGASEAFF